The rows below give T cell receptor beta chains drawn from one sample of a study of blood T cell repertoires in COVID-19. Produced via immunoSEQ multiplex PCR; TCRdb's table is partial and in-frame only. The data show about 260,000 clones, with roughly 80% seen just once and 4.2% held by the top ten. Sequences were obtained from peripheral blood. Source of these receptors: a man in his 60s with acute or convalescent COVID-19. CDR3s include the opening cysteine and the closing phenylalanine or tryptophan. Rows may omit the clone size; those that give it use once, few, many or a size class.

v_gene	abundance	j_gene	CDR3aa
TRBV4-2	few	TRBJ2-7	CASSQTGTSGRYEQYF
TRBV28	.	TRBJ2-7	CASSLGRGIGYEQYF
TRBV11-2	.	TRBJ2-5	CASSPGTRDSGTQYF
TRBV4-2	.	TRBJ1-1	CASSQRGGAAFF
TRBV11-2	.	TRBJ2-7	CASSPGGWGYEQYF
TRBV9	once	TRBJ2-1	CASSFSGSNEQFF
TRBV2	.	TRBJ2-1	CASSEKGLAGNEQFF
TRBV7-2	few	TRBJ2-1	CASSLRGTSGRVNEQFF
TRBV10-2	.	TRBJ2-5	CASSESGLTGETQYF
TRBV11-3	.	TRBJ2-5	CASSSRGLGETQYF
TRBV9	.	TRBJ2-3	CASSVGAGIGTDTQYF
TRBV11-3	.	TRBJ2-5	CASSSQEQETQYF
TRBV25-1	.	TRBJ1-1	CASNLEGANTEAFF
TRBV15	.	TRBJ2-1	CATSGGLAGGVNEQFF
TRBV28	.	TRBJ2-5	CASSLSGTGYEETQYF
TRBV7-2	.	TRBJ2-3	CASSLRAVGTDTQYF
TRBV10-3	.	TRBJ2-3	CAISEVQGGTDTQYF
TRBV4-2	once	TRBJ2-1	CASSQPEGNEQFF
TRBV19	.	TRBJ2-5	CASSPRAYQETQYF
TRBV7-9	.	TRBJ2-7	CASSGQGISYEQYF
TRBV10-3	.	TRBJ2-2	CAIRQGPGELFF
TRBV7-8	.	TRBJ2-3	CASSPERVGGADTQYF
TRBV19	.	TRBJ1-1	CASSIILRRNTEAFF
TRBV19	.	TRBJ2-3	CASSFVRAGATDTQYF
TRBV7-3	few	TRBJ2-2	CASSFWTGKGGELFF
TRBV12-5	once	TRBJ2-3	CASDFSGSSTDTQYF
TRBV27	.	TRBJ2-7	CASRTVAQPPYEQYF
TRBV4-2	.	TRBJ2-2	CASSQESLAGVKTGELFF
TRBV2	.	TRBJ2-7	CASSVGTGVYEQYF
TRBV4-2	.	TRBJ2-3	CASSQDLSVGLAGVGDTQYF
TRBV7-9	.	TRBJ1-2	CASHTPPSYGYTF
TRBV24-1	.	TRBJ1-4	CATSDFRRKNEKLFF
TRBV10-3	.	TRBJ2-2	CAISPGAGTGELFF
TRBV2	.	TRBJ2-7	CASSVTGTIYEQYF
TRBV6-5	.	TRBJ2-5	CASGRGGAGETQYF